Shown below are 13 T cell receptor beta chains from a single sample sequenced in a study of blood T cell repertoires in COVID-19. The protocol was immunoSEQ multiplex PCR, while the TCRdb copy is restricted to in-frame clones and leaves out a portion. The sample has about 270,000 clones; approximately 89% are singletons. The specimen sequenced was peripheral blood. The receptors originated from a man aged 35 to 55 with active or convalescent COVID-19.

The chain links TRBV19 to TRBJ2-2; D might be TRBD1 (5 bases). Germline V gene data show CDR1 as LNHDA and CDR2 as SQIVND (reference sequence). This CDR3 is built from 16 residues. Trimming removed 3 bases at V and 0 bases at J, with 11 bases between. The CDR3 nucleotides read TGTGCCAGTAGTATCCCCACAGGAACGAACACCGGGGAGCTGTTTTTT. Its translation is CASSIPTGTNTGELFF.

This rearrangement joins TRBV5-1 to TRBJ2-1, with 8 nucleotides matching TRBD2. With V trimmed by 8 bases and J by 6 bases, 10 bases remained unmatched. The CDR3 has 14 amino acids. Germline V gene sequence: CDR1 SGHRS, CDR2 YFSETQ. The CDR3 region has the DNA TGCGCCAGTCGACCCGGGACTAGTGTCAATGAGCAGTTCTTC. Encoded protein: CASRPGTSVNEQFF.

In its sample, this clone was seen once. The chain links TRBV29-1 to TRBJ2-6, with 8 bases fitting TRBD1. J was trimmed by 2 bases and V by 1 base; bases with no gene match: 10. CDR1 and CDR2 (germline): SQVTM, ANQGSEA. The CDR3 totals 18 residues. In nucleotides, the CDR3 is TGCAGCGTTGAAGGCGGAGGGACAGGTATAACTGGGGCCAACGTCCTGACTTTC. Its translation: CSVEGGGTGITGANVLTF.

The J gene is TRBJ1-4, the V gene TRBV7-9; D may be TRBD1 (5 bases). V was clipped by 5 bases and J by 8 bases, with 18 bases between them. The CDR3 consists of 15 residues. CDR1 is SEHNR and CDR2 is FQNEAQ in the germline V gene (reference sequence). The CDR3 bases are TGTGCCAGCAGCCCACGGGGGGGACGGGGAGAAAAACTGTTTTTT. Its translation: CASSPRGGRGEKLFF.

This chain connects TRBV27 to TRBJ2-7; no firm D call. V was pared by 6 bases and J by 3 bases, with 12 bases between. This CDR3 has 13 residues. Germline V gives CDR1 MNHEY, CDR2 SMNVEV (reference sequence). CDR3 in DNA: TGTGCCAGCAGACGCCAACAGAGCTACGAGCAGTACTTC. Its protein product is CASRRQQSYEQYF.

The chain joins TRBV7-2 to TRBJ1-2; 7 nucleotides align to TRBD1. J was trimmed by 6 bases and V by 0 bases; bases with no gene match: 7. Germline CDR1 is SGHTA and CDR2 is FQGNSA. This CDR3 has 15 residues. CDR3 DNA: TGTGCCAGCAGCTTAGCCGCAGGGACAGTCCATGGCTACACCTTC. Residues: CASSLAAGTVHGYTF.

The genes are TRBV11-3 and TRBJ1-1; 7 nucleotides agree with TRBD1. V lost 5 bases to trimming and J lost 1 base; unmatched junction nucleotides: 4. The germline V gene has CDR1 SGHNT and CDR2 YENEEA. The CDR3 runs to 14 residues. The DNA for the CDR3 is TGTGCCAGCAGCCGGGACAGCAAGAACACTGAAGCTTTCTTT. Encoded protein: CASSRDSKNTEAFF.

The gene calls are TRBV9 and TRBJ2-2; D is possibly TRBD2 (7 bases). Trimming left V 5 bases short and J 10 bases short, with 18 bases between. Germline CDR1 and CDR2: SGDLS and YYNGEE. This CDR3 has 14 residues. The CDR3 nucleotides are TGTGCCAGCAGAACGGGGGGCGGGAGCGAGGAGCTGTTTTTT. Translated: CASRTGGGSEELFF. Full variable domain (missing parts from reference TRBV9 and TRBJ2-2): DSGVTQTPKHLITATGQRVTLRCSPRSGDLSVYWYQQSLDQGLQFLIQYYNGEERAKGNILERFSAQQFPDLHSELNLSSLELGDSALYFCASRTGGGSEELFFGEGSRLTVL.

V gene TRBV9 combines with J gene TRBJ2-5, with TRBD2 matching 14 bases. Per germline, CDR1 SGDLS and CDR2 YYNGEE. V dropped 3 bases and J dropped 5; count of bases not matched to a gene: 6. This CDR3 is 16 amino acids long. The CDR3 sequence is CASSATSGGARETQYF. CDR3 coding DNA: TGTGCCAGCAGCGCGACTAGCGGGGGGGCCCGGGAGACCCAGTACTTC.

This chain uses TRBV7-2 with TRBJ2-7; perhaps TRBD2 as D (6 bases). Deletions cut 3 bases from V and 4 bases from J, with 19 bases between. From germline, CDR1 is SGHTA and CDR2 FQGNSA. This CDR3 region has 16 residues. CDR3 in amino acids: CASSFSVRGAPYEQYF. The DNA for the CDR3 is TGTGCCAGCAGCTTTTCGGTCCGCGGGGCACCTTACGAGCAGTACTTC. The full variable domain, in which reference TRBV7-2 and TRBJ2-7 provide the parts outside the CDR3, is GAGVSQSPSNKVTEKGKDVELRCDPISGHTALYWYRQSLGQGLEFLIYFQGNSAPDKSGLPSDRFSAERTGGSVSTLTIQRTQQEDSAVYLCASSFSVRGAPYEQYFGPGTRLTVT.

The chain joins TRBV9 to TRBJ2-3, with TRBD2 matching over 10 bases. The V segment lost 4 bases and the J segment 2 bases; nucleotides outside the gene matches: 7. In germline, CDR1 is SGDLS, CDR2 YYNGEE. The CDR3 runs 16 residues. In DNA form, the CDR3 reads TGTGCCAGCAGCTCGGCTAGCGGGGGAGACACAGATACGCAGTATTTT. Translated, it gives CASSSASGGDTDTQYF.

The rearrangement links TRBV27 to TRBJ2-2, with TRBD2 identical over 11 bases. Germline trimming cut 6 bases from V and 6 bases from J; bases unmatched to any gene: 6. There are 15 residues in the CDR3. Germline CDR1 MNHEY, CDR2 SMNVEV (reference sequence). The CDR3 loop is CASRIAGGPSGELFF. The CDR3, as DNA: TGTGCCAGCAGAATAGCGGGAGGGCCCTCCGGGGAGCTGTTTTTT.

CDR3 in amino acids: CASSSTRGETQYF. The CDR3, as DNA: TGTGCCAGCAGTTCTACTAGGGGGGAGACCCAGTACTTC. The chain uses TRBV6-5 and TRBJ2-5; D is perhaps TRBD1 (6 bases). Germline CDR1 is MNHEY and CDR2 is SVGAGI. V was clipped by 4 bases and J by 5 bases, with 11 bases between them. CDR3 length: 13 residues.